Below, 14 T cell receptor beta chains from the same sample are listed, as sequenced in a study of CD4 T cells in relation to SARS-CoV-2 and coronaviruses. Some clones are missing from TCRdb's copy, which holds only in-frame ones; the method was immunoSEQ multiplex PCR. The sample includes 10,000 to 15,000 clones, approximately 80% of them seen just once. Before the COVID-19 pandemic, during about 2010-2018, CD4+ T cells were taken from unexposed donors. CD4+ T cells were isolated from the cells after around 9 days of culture. No cognate antigen is known for these TCRs. The sample taken for sequencing was CD4+ T cells from PBMCs, cultured in vitro. The origin of the receptors is a human donor in good health.

The chain combines TRBV20-1 with TRBJ2-7; D remains unclear. Per the germline V gene, CDR1 is DFQATT and CDR2 is SNEGSKA (reference sequence). CDR3 length equals 11 residues. Trimming left V 3 bases short and J 7 bases short, with 10 bases between. CDR3 DNA: TGCAGTGCTAGGGATTTGTGGGAGCAGTACTTC. It yields the protein CSARDLWEQYF.

The chain carries TRBV19 and TRBJ2-3, with D perhaps TRBD1 or TRBD2 (5 bases each). Germline-derived CDR1 and CDR2 are LNHDA and SQIVND (reference sequence). V dropped 5 bases and J dropped 5 bases, with 17 bases sitting between them. This CDR3 is 15 amino acids long. The DNA of the CDR3 is TGTGCCAGTAGTTCAGCGGCCGGGCAGGGAGATACGCAGTATTTT. The encoded protein is CASSSAAGQGDTQYF.

The chain combines TRBV12-3 or TRBV12-4 with TRBJ1-4, with 9 nucleotides matching TRBD1. V gave up 4 bases and J gave up 7 bases; unmatched junction bases: 1. The CDR3 consists of 13 residues. CDR3 sequence (DNA): TGTGCCAGCAGTTACAGGGGGCGTGAAAAACTGTTTTTT. This translates into CASSYRGREKLFF.

The chain joins TRBV5-1 to TRBJ1-2, with D unclear. Germline V lookup: CDR1 SGHRS, CDR2 YFSETQ. CDR3 length equals 12 residues. V shed 3 bases and J shed 4 bases, with 7 bases lying between them. CDR3 bases: TGCGCCAGCAGCTCGTCAGGCTATGGCTACACCTTC. Protein product: CASSSSGYGYTF.

The V gene is TRBV14, the J gene TRBJ1-3, with D possibly TRBD1 on 5 matching bases. The CDR3 extends over 15 amino acids. Trimming left V 1 base short and J 2 bases short, with 9 bases between. Germline V gives CDR1 SGHDN, CDR2 FVKESK. The CDR3 bases are TGTGCCAGCAGCCAAGTGACAGTCCCTGGAAACACCATATATTTT. Protein: CASSQVTVPGNTIYF.

This clone was found a few times. The rearrangement joins TRBV18 to TRBJ1-2; D remains ambiguous. Germline V gene data show CDR1 as KGHSH and CDR2 as LQKENI. The CDR3 consists of 13 residues. V was trimmed by 0 bases and J by 8 bases, leaving 10 bases between them. The CDR3 sequence: CASSPPLTLGYTF. CDR3 nucleotides: TGTGCCAGCTCACCACCTTTAACGCTGGGCTACACCTTC.

V is TRBV6-5 and J is TRBJ2-5; D is ambiguous. CDR3 length: 14 residues. The germline gives CDR1 MNHEY, CDR2 SVGAGI. Trimming shortened V by 7 bases and J by 4 bases, and 16 bases separated the two germline ends. The chain's CDR3 is CASTPGQARETQYF. CDR3 bases: TGTGCCAGCACCCCGGGTCAAGCGAGAGAGACCCAGTACTTC.

CDR3 coding DNA: TGTGCCAGCAGCTTACCCGGGATAGGCACAGAAAAACTGTTTTTT. Amino acid sequence: CASSLPGIGTEKLFF. The genes are TRBV7-2 and TRBJ1-4, with D unclear. Germline lookup yields CDR1 SGHTA and CDR2 FQGNSA. Trimming took off 2 bases at V and 8 bases at J, with 15 bases between the two ends. The CDR3 has 15 residues.

This clone was recorded only once. The rearrangement links TRBV4-2 to TRBJ1-1; possibly TRBD1 for D (6 bases). Trimming stripped 3 bases from V and 4 bases from J, with 12 bases between. This CDR3 spans 14 amino acids. Germline assignment: CDR1 LGHNA and CDR2 YNFKEQ. The DNA for the CDR3 is TGTGCCAGCAGCCAGGACAGTCGGGGCACTGAAGCTTTCTTT. This sequence encodes CASSQDSRGTEAFF.

The V and J genes are TRBV4-2 and TRBJ2-7; D not resolved. This CDR3 has 15 amino acids. Trimming removed 1 base from V and 5 bases from J, with 15 bases in between. Germline V gives CDR1 LGHNA, CDR2 YNFKEQ. The CDR3 spells CASSQVLARFDEQYF. The DNA for the CDR3 is TGTGCCAGCAGCCAAGTGCTGGCTAGGTTCGACGAGCAGTACTTC.

This sequence joins TRBV3-1 (or the pseudogene TRBV3-2) and TRBJ2-5; 12 bases are shared with TRBD1. Germline V gene sequence: CDR1 LGHDT, CDR2 YNNKEL (reference sequence). With 3 bases clipped from V and 12 bases from J, the junction kept 11 bases outside the gene matches. The CDR3 spans 15 residues. DNA of the CDR3: TGTGCCAGCAGCCAGAGGGGACAGGGGGCATCAGAAAAGTACTTC. It yields the protein CASSQRGQGASEKYF.

The J gene is TRBJ1-2, the V gene TRBV4-3, with a possible D match to TRBD1 (6 bases). Germline V lookup: CDR1 LGHNA, CDR2 YSLEER. The V end was cut by 1 base, the J end by 10 bases, with 16 bases between. The length of the CDR3 is 14 residues. CDR3 amino acids: CASSQVLWQGIYTF. CDR3 DNA: TGCGCCAGCAGCCAAGTTTTGTGGCAGGGGATCTACACCTTC.

The chain has TRBV2 and TRBJ1-5; the D is unclear. CDR3 length: 14 residues. Trimming took off 6 bases at V and 0 bases at J, with 9 bases between the two ends. The germline V gene encodes CDR1 SNHLY and CDR2 FYNNEI. Here the CDR3 reads CASRQDISNQPQHF. CDR3 DNA: TGTGCCAGCAGGCAGGATATTAGCAATCAGCCCCAGCATTTT.

This clone was recorded once. J is TRBJ2-6 and V is TRBV11-1; D ambiguous. The CDR3 contains 16 residues. Trimming removed 2 bases at V and 0 bases at J, with 8 bases between. CDR1 SGHAT and CDR2 FQDESV come from the germline V gene (reference sequence). CDR3 loop: CASSLSRHSGANVLTF. DNA of the CDR3: TGTGCCAGCAGCTTAAGCAGGCACTCTGGGGCCAACGTCCTGACTTTC.